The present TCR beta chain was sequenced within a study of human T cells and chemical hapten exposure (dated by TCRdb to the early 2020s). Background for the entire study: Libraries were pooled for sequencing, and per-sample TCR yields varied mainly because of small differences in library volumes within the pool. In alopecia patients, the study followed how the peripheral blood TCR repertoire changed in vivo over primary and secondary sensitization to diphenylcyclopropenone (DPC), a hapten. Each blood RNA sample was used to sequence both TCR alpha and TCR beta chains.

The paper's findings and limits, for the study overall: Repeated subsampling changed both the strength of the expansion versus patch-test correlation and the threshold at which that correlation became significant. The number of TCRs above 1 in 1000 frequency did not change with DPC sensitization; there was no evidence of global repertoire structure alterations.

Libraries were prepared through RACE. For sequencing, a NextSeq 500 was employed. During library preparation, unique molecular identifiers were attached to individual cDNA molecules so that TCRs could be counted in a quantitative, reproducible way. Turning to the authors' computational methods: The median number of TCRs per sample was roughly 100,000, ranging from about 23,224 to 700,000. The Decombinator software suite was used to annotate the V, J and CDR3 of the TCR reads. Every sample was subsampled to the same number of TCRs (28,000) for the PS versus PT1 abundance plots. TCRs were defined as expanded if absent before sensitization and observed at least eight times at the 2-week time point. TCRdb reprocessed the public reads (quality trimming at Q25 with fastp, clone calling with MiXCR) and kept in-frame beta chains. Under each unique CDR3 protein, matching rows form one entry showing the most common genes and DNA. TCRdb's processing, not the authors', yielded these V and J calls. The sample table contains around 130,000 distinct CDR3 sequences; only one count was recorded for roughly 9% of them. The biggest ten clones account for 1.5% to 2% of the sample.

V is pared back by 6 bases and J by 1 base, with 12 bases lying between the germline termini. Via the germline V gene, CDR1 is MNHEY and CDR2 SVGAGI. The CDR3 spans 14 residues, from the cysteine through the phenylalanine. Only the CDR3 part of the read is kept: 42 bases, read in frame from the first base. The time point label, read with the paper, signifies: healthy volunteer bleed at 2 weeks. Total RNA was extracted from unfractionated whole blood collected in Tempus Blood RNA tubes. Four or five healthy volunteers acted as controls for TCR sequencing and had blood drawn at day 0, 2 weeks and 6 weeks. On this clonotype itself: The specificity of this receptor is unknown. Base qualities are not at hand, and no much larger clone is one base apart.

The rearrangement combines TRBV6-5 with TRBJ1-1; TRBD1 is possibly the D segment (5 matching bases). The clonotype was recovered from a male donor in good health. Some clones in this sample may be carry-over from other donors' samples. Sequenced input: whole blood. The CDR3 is CASSPGRRNTEAFF. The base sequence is TGTGCCAGCAGCCCGGGACGGAGGAACACTGAAGCTTTCTTT.